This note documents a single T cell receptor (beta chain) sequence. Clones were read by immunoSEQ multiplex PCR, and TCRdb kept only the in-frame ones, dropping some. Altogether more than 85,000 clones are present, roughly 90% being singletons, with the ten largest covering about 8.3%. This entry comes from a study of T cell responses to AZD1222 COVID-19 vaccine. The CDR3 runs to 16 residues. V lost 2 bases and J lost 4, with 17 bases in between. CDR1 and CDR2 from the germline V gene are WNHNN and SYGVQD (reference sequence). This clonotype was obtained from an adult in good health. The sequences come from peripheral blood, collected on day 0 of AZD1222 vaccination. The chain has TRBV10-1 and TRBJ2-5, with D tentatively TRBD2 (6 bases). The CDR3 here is CASSEGTGPNPETQYF. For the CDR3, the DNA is TGCGCCAGCAGTGAGGGGACTGGCCCGAACCCAGAGACCCAGTACTTC.